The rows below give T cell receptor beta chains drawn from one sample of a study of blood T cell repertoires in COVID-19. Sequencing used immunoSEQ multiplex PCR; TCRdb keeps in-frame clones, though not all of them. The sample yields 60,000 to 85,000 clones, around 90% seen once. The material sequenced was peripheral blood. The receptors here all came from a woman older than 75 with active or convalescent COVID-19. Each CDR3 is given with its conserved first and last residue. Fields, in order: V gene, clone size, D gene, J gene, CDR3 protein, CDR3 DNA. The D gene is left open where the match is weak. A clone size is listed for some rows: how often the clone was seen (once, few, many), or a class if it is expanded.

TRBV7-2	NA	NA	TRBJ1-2	CASSFDSNYGYTF	TGTGCCAGCAGCTTTGACAGTAACTATGGCTACACCTTC
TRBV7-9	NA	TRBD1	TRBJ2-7	CASSVFGQGAYEQYF	TGTGCCAGCAGCGTGTTCGGACAGGGGGCTTACGAGCAGTACTTC
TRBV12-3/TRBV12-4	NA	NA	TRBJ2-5	CASSLGGPETQYF	TGTGCCAGCAGTTTAGGAGGTCCAGAGACCCAGTACTTC
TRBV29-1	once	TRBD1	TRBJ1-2	CSATGTGASYGYTF	TGCAGCGCAACCGGGACAGGGGCCAGCTATGGCTACACCTTC
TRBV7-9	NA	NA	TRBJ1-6	CASRQTADNSPLHF	TGTGCCAGCAGACAGACAGCAGATAATTCACCCCTCCACTTT
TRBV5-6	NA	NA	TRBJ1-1	CASTRGGANTEAFF	TGTGCCAGCACGCGAGGGGGAGCGAACACTGAAGCTTTCTTT
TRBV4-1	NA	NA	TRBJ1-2	CASSQGYSVGGNYGYTF	TGCGCCAGCAGCCAAGGGTATAGTGTTGGGGGGAACTATGGCTACACCTTC
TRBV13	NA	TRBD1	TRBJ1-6	CASSLVRGPFFVPLHF	TGTGCCAGCAGCCTCGTCAGGGGGCCCTTTTTTGTTCCCCTCCACTTT
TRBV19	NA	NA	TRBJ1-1	CASSIHGNTEAFF	TGTGCCAGTAGCATACACGGGAACACTGAAGCTTTCTTT
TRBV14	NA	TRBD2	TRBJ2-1	CASSQRRGGDEQFF	TGTGCCAGCAGCCAGAGACGGGGGGGCGATGAGCAGTTCTTC
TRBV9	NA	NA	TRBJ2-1	CASSVGPNYNEQFF	TGTGCCAGCAGCGTAGGGCCCAACTACAATGAGCAGTTCTTC
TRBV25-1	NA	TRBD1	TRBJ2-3	CASSPRTGIGDTQYF	TGTGCCAGCAGTCCGAGGACAGGGATAGGAGATACGCAGTATTTT
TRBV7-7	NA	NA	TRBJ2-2	CASSLALSSWAGELFF	TGTGCTAGCAGCTTAGCTCTGTCTAGTTGGGCCGGGGAGCTGTTTTTT
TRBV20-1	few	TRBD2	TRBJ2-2	CSASRGGVHTGELFF	TGCAGTGCTAGTCGGGGAGGGGTTCACACCGGGGAGCTGTTTTTT
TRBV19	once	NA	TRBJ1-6	CASSISSGVMRNSPLHF	TGTGCCAGTAGTATCTCGTCAGGGGTTATGCGTAATTCACCCCTCCACTTT
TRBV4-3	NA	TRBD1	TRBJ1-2	CASSLFGQGTPNYGYTF	TGCGCCAGCAGCCTATTTGGACAGGGGACCCCTAACTATGGCTACACCTTC
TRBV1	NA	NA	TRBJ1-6	CTSRLQGASIRSNSPLHF	TGCACCAGCAGGCTACAGGGGGCGTCAATCCGAAGTAATTCACCCCTCCACTTT
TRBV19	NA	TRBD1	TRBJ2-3	CASSTQGVADTQYF	TGTGCCAGTAGCACCCAGGGGGTTGCAGATACGCAGTATTTT
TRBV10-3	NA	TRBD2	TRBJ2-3	CAISVASGGTDTQYF	TGTGCCATCAGTGTGGCTAGCGGGGGCACAGATACGCAGTATTTT
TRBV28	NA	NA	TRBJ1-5	CASSLFNDKRPQHF	TGTGCCAGCAGTTTATTTAATGACAAACGGCCCCAGCATTTT
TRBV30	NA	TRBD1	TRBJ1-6	CAWTFGTGGHSPLHF	TGTGCCTGGACTTTCGGGACAGGGGGCCATTCACCCCTCCACTTT
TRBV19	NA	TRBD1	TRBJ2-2	CASSTRTGIGTGELFF	TGTGCCAGTAGTACCCGGACAGGGATCGGGACCGGGGAGCTGTTTTTT
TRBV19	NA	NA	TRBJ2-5	CASSMARSETQYF	TGTGCCAGTAGTATGGCCAGGTCCGAGACCCAGTACTTC
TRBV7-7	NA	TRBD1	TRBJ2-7	CASSRDRDHEQYF	TGTGCCAGCAGCCGCGACAGGGACCACGAGCAGTACTTC
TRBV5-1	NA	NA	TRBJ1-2	CASSLMQGGGYTF	TGCGCCAGCAGCTTAATGCAAGGCGGTGGCTACACCTTC
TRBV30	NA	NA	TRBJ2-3	CAWSPGTDTQYF	TGTGCCTGGAGTCCAGGCACAGATACGCAGTATTTT
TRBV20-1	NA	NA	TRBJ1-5	CSASSQGRRDQPQHF	TGCAGTGCTAGTTCCCAGGGGCGCCGGGATCAGCCCCAGCATTTT
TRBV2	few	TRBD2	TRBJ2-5	CASRLAGNQETQYF	TGTGCCAGTCGACTAGCGGGGAATCAAGAGACCCAGTACTTC
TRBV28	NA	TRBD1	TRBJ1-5	CASSLLRDRAMGSNQPQHF	TGTGCCAGCAGTTTATTGCGGGACAGGGCCATGGGCAGCAATCAGCCCCAGCATTTT
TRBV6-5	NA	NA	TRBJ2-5	CASSYNGETQYF	TGTGCCAGCAGTTACAACGGGGAGACCCAGTACTTC
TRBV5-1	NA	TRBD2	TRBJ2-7	CASSSIAGPEQYF	TGCGCCAGCAGCTCGATAGCGGGGCCCGAGCAGTACTTC
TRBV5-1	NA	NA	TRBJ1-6	CASSLGAGNDIHSPLHF	TGCGCCAGCAGCTTGGGTGCAGGGAACGACATTCATTCACCCCTCCACTTT
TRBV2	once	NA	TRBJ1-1	CASLTGMGTEAFF	TGTGCCAGCTTAACAGGGATGGGCACTGAAGCTTTCTTT
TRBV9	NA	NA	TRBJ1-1	CASSRGDGTEAFF	TGTGCCAGCTCGCGGGGGGATGGAACTGAAGCTTTCTTT
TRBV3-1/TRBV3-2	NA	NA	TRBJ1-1	CASKAGNTEAFF	TGTGCCAGCAAAGCGGGGAACACTGAAGCTTTCTTT
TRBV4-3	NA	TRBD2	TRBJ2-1	CASSQDVASGGYNEQFF	TGCGCCAGCAGCCAAGATGTGGCTAGCGGGGGGTACAATGAGCAGTTCTTC
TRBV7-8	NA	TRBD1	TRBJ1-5	CASSLDRGVGQPQHF	TGTGCCAGCAGCTTAGACAGGGGGGTCGGTCAGCCCCAGCATTTT
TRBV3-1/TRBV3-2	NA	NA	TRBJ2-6	CASSPTGVGANVLTF	TGTGCCAGCAGCCCCACCGGGGTAGGGGCCAACGTCCTGACTTTC
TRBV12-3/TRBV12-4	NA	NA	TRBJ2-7	CASGRVNEQYF	TGTGCCAGCGGCAGGGTAAACGAGCAGTACTTC
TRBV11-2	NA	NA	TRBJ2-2	CASTRVLSAGELFF	TGTGCCAGCACCAGGGTCCTTTCCGCCGGGGAGCTGTTTTTT
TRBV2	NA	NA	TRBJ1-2	CASSAQGANYGYTF	TGTGCCAGCAGTGCACAAGGAGCTAACTATGGCTACACCTTC
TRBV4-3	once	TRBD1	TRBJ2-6	CASSQAPARTGQVLTF	TGCGCCAGCAGCCAAGCCCCCGCCAGGACAGGCCAAGTCCTGACTTTC
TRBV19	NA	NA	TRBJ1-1	CASSKGDTEAFF	TGTGCCAGTAGTAAAGGAGACACTGAAGCTTTCTTT
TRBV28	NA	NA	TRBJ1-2	CASSVAYGYTF	TGTGCCAGCAGTGTAGCCTATGGCTACACCTTC